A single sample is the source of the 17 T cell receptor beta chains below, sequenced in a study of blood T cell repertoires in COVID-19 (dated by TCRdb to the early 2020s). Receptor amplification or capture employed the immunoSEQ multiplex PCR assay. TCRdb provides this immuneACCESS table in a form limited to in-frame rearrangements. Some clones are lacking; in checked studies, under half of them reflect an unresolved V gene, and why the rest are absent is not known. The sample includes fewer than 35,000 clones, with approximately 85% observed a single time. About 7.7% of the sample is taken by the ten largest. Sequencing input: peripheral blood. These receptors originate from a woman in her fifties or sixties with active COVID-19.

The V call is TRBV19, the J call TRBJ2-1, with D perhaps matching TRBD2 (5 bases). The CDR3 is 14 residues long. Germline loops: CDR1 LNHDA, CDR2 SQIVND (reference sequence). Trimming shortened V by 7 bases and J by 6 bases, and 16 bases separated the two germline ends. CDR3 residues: CASKRASSFNEQFF. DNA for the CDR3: TGTGCCAGTAAGAGGGCTAGTTCGTTCAATGAGCAGTTCTTC.

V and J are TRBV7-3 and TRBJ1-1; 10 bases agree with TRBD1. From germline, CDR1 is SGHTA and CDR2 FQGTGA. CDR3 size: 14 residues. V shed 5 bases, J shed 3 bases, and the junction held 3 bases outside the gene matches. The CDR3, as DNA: TGTGCCAGCAGCCTCGGGACAGGGGACACTGAAGCTTTCTTT. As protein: CASSLGTGDTEAFF.

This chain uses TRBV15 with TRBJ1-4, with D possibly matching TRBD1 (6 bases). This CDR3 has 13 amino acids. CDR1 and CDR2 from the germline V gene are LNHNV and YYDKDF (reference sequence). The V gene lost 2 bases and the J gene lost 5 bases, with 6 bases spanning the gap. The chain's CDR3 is CATSRQGNEKLFF. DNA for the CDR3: TGTGCCACCAGCAGACAGGGGAATGAAAAACTGTTTTTT.

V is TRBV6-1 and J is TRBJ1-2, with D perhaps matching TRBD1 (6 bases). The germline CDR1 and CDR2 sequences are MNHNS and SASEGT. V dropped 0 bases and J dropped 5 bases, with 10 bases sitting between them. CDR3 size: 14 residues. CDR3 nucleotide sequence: TGTGCCAGCAGTGAAGCCGGGGGGCTATATGGCTACACCTTC. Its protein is CASSEAGGLYGYTF.

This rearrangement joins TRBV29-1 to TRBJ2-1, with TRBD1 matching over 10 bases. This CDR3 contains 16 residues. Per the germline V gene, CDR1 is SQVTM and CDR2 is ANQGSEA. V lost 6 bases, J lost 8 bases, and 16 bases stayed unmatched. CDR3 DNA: TGCAGCGTCGCCCTCCTCCGGGACAGGGGAAATGATGAGCAGTTCTTC. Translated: CSVALLRDRGNDEQFF.

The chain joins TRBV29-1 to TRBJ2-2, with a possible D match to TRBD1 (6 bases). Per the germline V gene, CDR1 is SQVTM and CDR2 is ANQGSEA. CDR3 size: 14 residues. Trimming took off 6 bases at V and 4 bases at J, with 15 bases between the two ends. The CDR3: CSVLDRPITGELFF. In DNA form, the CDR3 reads TGCAGCGTCCTCGACAGGCCTATCACCGGGGAGCTGTTTTTT.

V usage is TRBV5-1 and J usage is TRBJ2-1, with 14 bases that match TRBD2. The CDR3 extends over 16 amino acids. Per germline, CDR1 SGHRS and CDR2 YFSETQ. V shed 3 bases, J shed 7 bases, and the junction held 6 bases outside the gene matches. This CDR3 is CASSSQTSGRANEQFF. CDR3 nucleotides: TGCGCCAGCAGCTCCCAGACTAGCGGGAGGGCGAATGAGCAGTTCTTC.

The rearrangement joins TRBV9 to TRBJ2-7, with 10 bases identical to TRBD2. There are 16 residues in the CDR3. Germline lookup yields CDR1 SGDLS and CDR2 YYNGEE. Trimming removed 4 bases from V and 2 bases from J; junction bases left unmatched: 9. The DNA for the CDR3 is TGTGCCAGCAGCCCTCTGCTAGCGGGAGCGACCTACGAGCAGTACTTC. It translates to CASSPLLAGATYEQYF.

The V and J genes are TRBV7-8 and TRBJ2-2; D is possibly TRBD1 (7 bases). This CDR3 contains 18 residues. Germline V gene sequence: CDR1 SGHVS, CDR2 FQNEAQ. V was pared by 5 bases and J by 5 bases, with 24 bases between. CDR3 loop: CASSPGGVTGPWTGELFF. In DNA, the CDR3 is TGTGCCAGCAGCCCCGGAGGGGTGACAGGGCCCTGGACCGGGGAGCTGTTTTTT. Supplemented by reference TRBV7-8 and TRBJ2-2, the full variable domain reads GAGVSQSPRYKVAKRGQDVALRCDPISGHVSLFWYQQALGQGPEFLTYFQNEAQLDKSGLPSDRFFAERPEGSVSTLKIQRTQQEDSAVYLCASSPGGVTGPWTGELFFGEGSRLTVL.

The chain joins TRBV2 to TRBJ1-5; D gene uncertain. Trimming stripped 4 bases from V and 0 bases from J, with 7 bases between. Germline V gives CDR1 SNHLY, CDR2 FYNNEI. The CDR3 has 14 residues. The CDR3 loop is CASSAGNSNQPQHF. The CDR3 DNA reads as TGTGCCAGCAGTGCGGGAAATAGCAATCAGCCCCAGCATTTT. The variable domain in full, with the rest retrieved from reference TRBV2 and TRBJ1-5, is EPEVTQTPSHQVTQMGQEVILRCVPISNHLYFYWYRQILGQKVEFLVSFYNNEISEKSEIFDDQFSVERPDGSNFTLKIRSTKLEDSAMYFCASSAGNSNQPQHFGDGTRLSIL.

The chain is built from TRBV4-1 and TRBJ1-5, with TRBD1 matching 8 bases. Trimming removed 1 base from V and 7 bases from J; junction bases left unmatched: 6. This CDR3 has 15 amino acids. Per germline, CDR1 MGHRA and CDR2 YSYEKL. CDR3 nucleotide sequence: TGCGCCAGCAGCCAAGGGAGGGCAGGGGGCCAGCCCCAGCATTTT. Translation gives CASSQGRAGGQPQHF.

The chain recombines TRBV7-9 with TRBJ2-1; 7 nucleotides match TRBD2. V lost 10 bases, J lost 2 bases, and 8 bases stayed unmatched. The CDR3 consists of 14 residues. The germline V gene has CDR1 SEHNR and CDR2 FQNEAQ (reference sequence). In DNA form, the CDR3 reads TGTGCCACTCGGGCTAGCGGACCCTACAATGAGCAGTTCTTC. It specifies CATRASGPYNEQFF.

The CDR3 loop is CALQGSSGNTIYF. The CDR3 DNA sequence: TGTGCCTTACAGGGAAGTTCTGGAAACACCATATATTTT. The chain uses TRBV30 and TRBJ1-3; tentatively, D is TRBD1 (6 bases). The germline V and J ends were trimmed by 7 bases and 1 base, with 11 bases remaining between them. CDR1 GTSNPN and CDR2 SVGIG come from the germline V gene (reference sequence). The CDR3 has 13 amino acids.

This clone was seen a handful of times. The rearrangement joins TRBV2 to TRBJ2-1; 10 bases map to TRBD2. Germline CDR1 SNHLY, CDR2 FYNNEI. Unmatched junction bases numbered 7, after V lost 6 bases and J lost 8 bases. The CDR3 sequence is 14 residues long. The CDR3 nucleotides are TGTGCCAGCAGATCCGGGACTAGCGACCATGAGCAGTTCTTC. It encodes CASRSGTSDHEQFF. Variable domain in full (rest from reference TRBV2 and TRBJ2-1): EPEVTQTPSHQVTQMGQEVILRCVPISNHLYFYWYRQILGQKVEFLVSFYNNEISEKSEIFDDQFSVERPDGSNFTLKIRSTKLEDSAMYFCASRSGTSDHEQFFGPGTRLTVL.

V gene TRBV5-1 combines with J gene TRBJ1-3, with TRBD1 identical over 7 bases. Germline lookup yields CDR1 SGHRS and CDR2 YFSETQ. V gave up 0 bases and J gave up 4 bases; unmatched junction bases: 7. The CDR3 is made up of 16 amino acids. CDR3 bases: TGCGCCAGCAGCTTGGAAGGGGGCTACGGGGGAAACACCATATATTTT. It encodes CASSLEGGYGGNTIYF.

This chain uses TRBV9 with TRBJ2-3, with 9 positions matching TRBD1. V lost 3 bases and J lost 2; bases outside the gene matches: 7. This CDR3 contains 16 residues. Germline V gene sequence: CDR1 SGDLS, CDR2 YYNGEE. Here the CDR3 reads CASSGGDRVATDTQYF. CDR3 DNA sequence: TGTGCCAGCAGCGGCGGGGACAGGGTCGCCACAGATACGCAGTATTTT.

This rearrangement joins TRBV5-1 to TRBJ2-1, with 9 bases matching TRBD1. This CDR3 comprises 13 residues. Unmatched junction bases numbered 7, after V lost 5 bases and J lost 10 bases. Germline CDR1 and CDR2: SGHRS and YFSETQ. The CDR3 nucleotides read TGCGCCAGCAGAAGGGACAGGGTTGAAGAGCAGTTCTTC. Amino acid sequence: CASRRDRVEEQFF.